These 20 T cell receptor beta chains share one sample of origin, sequenced in a study of cytomegalovirus exposure and HLA in healthy donors. The PCR was carried out with 60 Vbeta primers and 13 Jbeta primers. Produced via immunoSEQ multiplex PCR; TCRdb's table is partial and in-frame only. The sample includes about 130,000 clones, over 60% seen only once; the top ten take 4.2%. Specimen: PBMCs. These receptors came from a male donor in good health and CMV-seropositive.

V is TRBV6-4 and J is TRBJ2-1; 9 nucleotides align to TRBD1. V lost 3 bases and J lost 4; bases outside the gene matches: 7. Germline V gives CDR1 MRHNA, CDR2 SNTAGT. The CDR3 has 16 residues. CDR3 bases: TGTGCCAGCAGTGATTCCCCCGGGACAGGGTACAATGAGCAGTTCTTC. It translates to CASSDSPGTGYNEQFF.

The gene calls are TRBV7-8 and TRBJ1-5, with D perhaps matching TRBD1 (6 bases). Germline V gene lookup returns CDR1 SGHVS and CDR2 FQNEAQ. Trimming took 5 bases from V and 1 from J, leaving 15 bases between them. The CDR3 has 16 residues. The CDR3 DNA reads as TGTGCCAGCAGCCGGGACATAAGGACGAGCAATCAGCCCCAGCATTTT. This encodes CASSRDIRTSNQPQHF.

The chain combines TRBV5-4 with TRBJ1-2, with a weak D call TRBD1 (5 bases). The length of the CDR3 is 15 residues. Trimming took 0 bases from V and 3 from J, leaving 12 bases between them. Per the germline V gene, CDR1 is SGHNT and CDR2 is YYREEE (reference sequence). CDR3 protein: CASSLGIGADYGYTF. CDR3 sequence (DNA): TGTGCCAGCAGCTTGGGAATAGGGGCGGACTATGGCTACACCTTC.

The rearrangement uses TRBV21-1 and TRBJ2-7; no DNA check was done on the table's D call, TRBD2. TRBV21-1 counts as a pseudogene. The CDR3 is 14 amino acids. The CDR3 nucleotides read TGTGCCAGCAGCAAAGCGCGTCGCGCCTACGAGCAGTACTTC. It translates to CASSKARRAYEQYF.

This clone was seen only a few times. The chain employs TRBV19 and TRBJ2-2; tentative D call: TRBD1 (6 bases). The CDR3 has 15 residues. V was shortened by 5 bases and J by 10 bases, with 20 bases between the two germline ends. Per germline, CDR1 LNHDA and CDR2 SQIVND (reference sequence). The CDR3 spells CASSARTETAAELFF. The CDR3 coding sequence is TGTGCCAGTAGTGCTCGGACAGAAACCGCTGCGGAGCTGTTTTTT.

This chain links TRBV11-2 with TRBJ2-7, with a weak D call TRBD1 (6 bases). The CDR3 sequence is 15 residues long. The ends were cut back, 0 bases at V and 0 bases at J, with 9 bases in the middle. The germline CDR1 and CDR2 sequences are SGHAT and FQNNGV. DNA for the CDR3: TGTGCCAGCAGCTTAGAAGGGGGTAGCTCCTACGAGCAGTACTTC. Translating it yields CASSLEGGSSYEQYF.

This clone was detected only a few times. The chain employs TRBV7-9 and TRBJ2-4, with D unclear. This CDR3 has 13 amino acids. Germline V gene sequence: CDR1 SEHNR, CDR2 FQNEAQ (reference sequence). Deletions cut 0 bases from V and 6 bases from J, with 6 bases between. Here the CDR3 DNA reads TGTGCCAGCAGCTTAGCCAGCGTAAACATTCAGTACTTC. This codes for CASSLASVNIQYF.

A note on this clone: A junction end diverges from the germline sequence, so it may reflect a read error. The chain links TRBV4-1 to TRBJ2-4, with a weak D call TRBD2 (5 bases). This CDR3 spans 15 amino acids. In germline, CDR1 is MGHRA, CDR2 YSYEKL. The chain's CDR3 is CASSHPGLAKNSQYF. Here the CDR3 DNA reads TGCGCCAGCAGCCACCCGGGCCTAGCCAAAAACAGTCAGTACTTC.

The CDR3 spells CASSQSGGLGNTIYF. CDR3 DNA: TGTGCCAGCAGCCAATCGGGAGGGTTAGGAAACACCATATATTTT. V is TRBV4-2 and J is TRBJ1-3; D gene ambiguous. Looked up from germline, CDR1 is LGHNA and CDR2 is YNFKEQ. Trimming stripped 2 bases from V and 4 bases from J, with 12 bases between. The CDR3 consists of 15 residues.

The rearrangement links TRBV27 to TRBJ2-7; TRBD1 matches 10 bases. The length of the CDR3 is 16 residues. The V segment lost 5 bases and the J segment 1 base; nucleotides outside the gene matches: 8. CDR1 and CDR2 (germline): MNHEY, SMNVEV (reference sequence). The CDR3 sequence is CASSQMGDRGSYEQYF. DNA for the CDR3: TGTGCCAGCAGTCAGATGGGGGACAGGGGATCCTACGAGCAGTACTTC.

CDR3 residues: CASSSRSSTDTQYF. As DNA, the CDR3 is TGTGCCAGCAGCTCTCGGAGTAGCACAGATACGCAGTATTTT. This chain links TRBV13 with TRBJ2-3, with D unclear. Germline CDR1 reads PRHDT; CDR2 reads FYEKMQ (reference sequence). The CDR3 spans 14 residues. V lost 4 bases and J 0 bases, leaving 8 bases between the germline ends. The full variable domain, its missing parts supplied by reference TRBV13 and TRBJ2-3, is AAGVIQSPRHLIKEKRETATLKCYPIPRHDTVYWYQQGPGQDPQFLISFYEKMQSDKGSIPDRFSAQQFSDYHSELNMSSLELGDSALYFCASSSRSSTDTQYFGPGTRLTVL.

The rearrangement uses TRBV11-2 and TRBJ1-4, with D tentatively TRBD1 (5 bases). The CDR3 runs 17 residues. Between the trimmed V and J ends, which lost 4 bases and 1 base, there was a span of 16 bases. Germline CDR1 and CDR2: SGHAT and FQNNGV. In DNA, the CDR3 is TGTGCCAGCAGCTCCTTTAAGGGGAGGCTAACTAATGAAAAACTGTTTTTT. Its translation is CASSSFKGRLTNEKLFF.

The V and J genes are TRBV7-9 and TRBJ2-1; D may be TRBD2 (5 bases). Germline loops: CDR1 SEHNR, CDR2 FQNEAQ (reference sequence). The CDR3 extends over 15 amino acids. With 1 base removed from V and 1 base from J, the gap between germline ends came to 8 bases. In nucleotides, the CDR3 is TGTGCCAGCAGCTTAGAGGAGGTATCCTACAATGAGCAGTTCTTC. Protein: CASSLEEVSYNEQFF.

V and J are TRBV18 and TRBJ2-3, with 7 bases lining up with TRBD1. The CDR3 contains 16 residues. V shed 2 bases and J 4 bases; nucleotides not matched to a gene: 9. Germline V gene data show CDR1 as KGHSH and CDR2 as LQKENI. CDR3 DNA: TGTGCCAGCTCACCAGTAGGGGGCAGAGTTGCAGATACGCAGTATTTT. Its protein is CASSPVGGRVADTQYF.

The chain is built from TRBV5-1 and TRBJ1-2; unclear D gene. The CDR3 runs to 13 residues. Germline lookup yields CDR1 SGHRS and CDR2 YFSETQ. V lost 2 bases and J lost 2, with 7 bases in between. The CDR3: CASSFRLNYGYTF. The CDR3, as DNA: TGCGCCAGCAGCTTCCGACTGAACTATGGCTACACCTTC.

The chain recombines TRBV6-5 with TRBJ2-2, with 8 bases identical to TRBD1. The V segment lost 6 bases and the J segment 5 bases; nucleotides outside the gene matches: 8. The CDR3 has 15 residues. Germline V gene sequence: CDR1 MNHEY, CDR2 SVGAGI. The CDR3 DNA follows: TGTGCCAGCAGAGGGACAGGAGACAGTACCGGGGAGCTGTTTTTT. It yields the protein CASRGTGDSTGELFF.

The rearrangement links TRBV1 to TRBJ2-7; whether TRBD2, the table's D call, matches the DNA was not checked. TRBV1 is an annotated pseudogene. The CDR3 loop spans 16 amino acids. The CDR3 sequence: CTSSQSSGGGSYEQYF. The CDR3 coding sequence is TGCACCAGCAGCCAGTCTAGCGGGGGCGGATCCTACGAGCAGTACTTC.

This chain links TRBV28 with TRBJ2-7; D is perhaps TRBD2 (5 bases). V shed 7 bases and J shed 1 base, with 14 bases lying between them. The CDR3 loop spans 14 amino acids. Germline loops: CDR1 MDHEN, CDR2 SYDVKM. The CDR3 region is CASNRAGGSYEQYF. For the CDR3, the DNA is TGTGCCAGCAATCGGGCAGGAGGATCCTACGAGCAGTACTTC.

The chain couples TRBV28 to TRBJ1-6; TRBD1 agrees at 7 bases. CDR1 and CDR2 (germline): MDHEN, SYDVKM. This CDR3 contains 13 residues. Trimming took 8 bases from V and 5 from J; bases not matched to a gene: 3. The CDR3 protein is CASSGTDNSPLHF. CDR3 coding DNA: TGTGCCAGCTCCGGGACAGATAATTCACCCCTCCACTTT.

Comments on this clone: This may come from a read error, since a much larger clone is one base off. This chain uses TRBV6-1 with TRBJ2-1, with 12 bases fitting TRBD2. The V segment lost 5 bases and the J segment 2 bases; nucleotides outside the gene matches: 1. Germline V gene lookup returns CDR1 MNHNS and CDR2 SASEGT. This CDR3 spans 15 amino acids. The CDR3, as DNA: TGTGCCAGCAGTTCTAGCGGGGGGGCCTACAATGAGCAGTTCTTC. Amino acids: CASSSSGGAYNEQFF.